A selection of T cell receptor beta chains follows, all from one sample in a study of CD8 T cells in Susac syndrome. Using its own MiXCR run on the immunoSEQ multiplex PCR reads, TCRdb lists one record per CDR3 protein. The sample contains around 190,000 distinct CDR3 sequences, roughly 95% of which appear only once. Material: CD8+ T cells from PBMCs. The receptors originated from a human donor with multiple sclerosis. The CDR3 runs from the conserved cysteine through the conserved F or W. The order of the fields is J gene, clone size, D gene, V gene, CDR3 DNA, CDR3 protein. The D gene is left open where the match is weak. Expanded clones are given a class, and other clones once, few, many or no size at all.

TRBJ2-2,NA,TRBD1,TRBV27,TGTGCCAGCAGTTTATCGGTAACAGGGGGTTCGTCCGGGGAGCTGTTTTTT,CASSLSVTGGSSGELFF
TRBJ2-7,NA,NA,TRBV4-2,TGTGCCAGCAGCCAAGTCGAACGGGGGAACTACGAGCAGTACTTC,CASSQVERGNYEQYF
TRBJ1-5,NA,NA,TRBV5-1,TGCGCCAGCAGCTTGGTTAGCGGGCAGCCCCAGCATTTT,CASSLVSGQPQHF
TRBJ2-7,NA,NA,TRBV3-1,TGTGCCAGCAGCCAAGATCGAGGGGTCCTAATCGAGCAGTACTTC,CASSQDRGVLIEQYF
TRBJ1-1,NA,NA,TRBV7-9,TGTGCCAGCAGTGGCGGGGGAGCGGTCACTGAAGCTTTCTTT,CASSGGGAVTEAFF
TRBJ2-1,NA,NA,TRBV14,TGTGCCAGCAGCCAACTAGGGACTCTCAATGAGCAGTTCTTC,CASSQLGTLNEQFF
TRBJ1-2,NA,TRBD1,TRBV20-1,TGCAGTGCAATGTACTCCGGGACAGCCCATGGCTACACCTTC,CSAMYSGTAHGYTF
TRBJ2-3,NA,TRBD2,TRBV7-9,TGTGCCAGCAGCGACAGCGGGGGGGCCGCAGATACGCAGTATTTT,CASSDSGGAADTQYF
TRBJ1-1,few,NA,TRBV19,TGTGCCAGTTCGCCGGGACACCTCACTGAAGCTTTCTTT,CASSPGHLTEAFF
TRBJ1-2,NA,NA,TRBV20-1,TGCAGTGCTAGACCTTCCGGGGTAGACTATGGCTACACCTTC,CSARPSGVDYGYTF
TRBJ2-1,NA,NA,TRBV2,TGTGCCACCAAAGGCCACAATGAGCAGTTCTTC,CATKGHNEQFF
TRBJ1-1,NA,NA,TRBV7-9,TGTGCCAGCACCAAAAAACGAGAGAACACTGAAGCTTTCTTT,CASTKKRENTEAFF
TRBJ2-1,NA,TRBD2,TRBV9,TGTGCCAGCAGCGTAGGGGCTAGCGGGGGGGCTGAACAGTTCTTC,CASSVGASGGAEQFF
TRBJ2-1,NA,NA,TRBV5-4,TGTGCCAGCAGAGCCGGGGTAGCGGTCTCCTACAATGAGCAGTTCTTC,CASRAGVAVSYNEQFF
TRBJ2-1,NA,TRBD2,TRBV11-3,TGTGCCAGCAGCTTAGAGTGGACTAGCGGATACAATGAGCAGTTCTTC,CASSLEWTSGYNEQFF
TRBJ2-1,once,TRBD1,TRBV5-1,TGCGCCAGCAGCCCGAGGACAGGTCCTGAGAGCTCCTACAATGAGCAGTTCTTC,CASSPRTGPESSYNEQFF
TRBJ2-3,NA,NA,TRBV6-6,TGTGCCAGCAGTTCCTCTATGGATACGCAGTATTTT,CASSSSMDTQYF
TRBJ2-5,once,NA,TRBV7-9,TGTGCCAGCAGTAATTACAGGCGCGAGACCCAGTACTTC,CASSNYRRETQYF
TRBJ2-5,NA,NA,TRBV29-1,TGCAGCGTTTCCCCCCCCCAAGAGACCCAGTACTTC,CSVSPPQETQYF
TRBJ2-7,NA,TRBD1,TRBV2,TGTGCCAGCAGGACGGACAGGGGGTCCTACGAGCAGTACTTC,CASRTDRGSYEQYF
TRBJ2-3,NA,NA,TRBV13,TGTGCCAGCAGCTTAGGCCTGATGAGGGATACGCAGTATTTT,CASSLGLMRDTQYF
TRBJ2-7,once,NA,TRBV15,TGTGCCACCAGCACGAGTCCCAAGGGGCACTACGAGCAGTACTTC,CATSTSPKGHYEQYF
TRBJ1-4,NA,NA,TRBV14,TGTGCCAGCAGCCAAGGAGACAGCAATGAAAAACTGTTTTTT,CASSQGDSNEKLFF
TRBJ2-2,NA,NA,TRBV4-2,TGTGCCAGCAGCCAATCCCGCAGGGGCCACGGGGAGCTGTTTTTT,CASSQSRRGHGELFF
TRBJ2-3,NA,NA,TRBV3-1,TGTGCCAGCAGCCAATTTGTGGGAGACAGCACAGATACGCAGTATTTT,CASSQFVGDSTDTQYF
TRBJ1-3,NA,NA,TRBV20-1,TGCAGTGCTAGAGGGAGTGGTTACTCTGGAAACACCATATATTTT,CSARGSGYSGNTIYF
TRBJ2-7,once,NA,TRBV27,TGTGCCAGCAGCCCGGGTTCCCCGGGGGAGCAGTACTTC,CASSPGSPGEQYF
TRBJ2-7,NA,NA,TRBV20-1,TGCAGTGCTAGAAACAGACTAGAGCACCCATACGAGCAGTACTTC,CSARNRLEHPYEQYF
TRBJ2-3,NA,TRBD2,TRBV7-8,TGTGCCAGCAGCTCCATAGCGGGAGGTTTGGCAGATACGCAGTATTTT,CASSSIAGGLADTQYF
TRBJ2-7,NA,NA,TRBV12-3/TRBV12-4,TGTGCCAGCAGTTTGATCCGGGACGAGCAGTACTTC,CASSLIRDEQYF
TRBJ2-3,NA,TRBD2,TRBV11-2,TGTGCCAGCAGCACTCGGACTAGCGGGAGATCAGATACGCAGTATTTT,CASSTRTSGRSDTQYF
TRBJ1-2,NA,TRBD1,TRBV6-5,TGTGCCAGCAGTTTCTCCAGGACAGGGGGCTATGGCTACACCTTC,CASSFSRTGGYGYTF
TRBJ2-5,NA,NA,TRBV15,TGTGCCACCAGCAGAGAGCGGGGTTCGGAGACCCAGTACTTC,CATSRERGSETQYF
TRBJ2-1,NA,NA,TRBV3-1,TGTGCCAGCAGCCAAGCCCCCGTGGTCAATGAGCAGTTCTTC,CASSQAPVVNEQFF
TRBJ2-1,NA,TRBD2,TRBV7-3,TGTGCCAGCAGCGTCCGGACTAGCGGGTTTGCCGATGAGCAGTTCTTC,CASSVRTSGFADEQFF
TRBJ1-1,NA,NA,TRBV5-6,TGTGCCAGCAGCTCTTGGTCGGGGGTACAGTCTGAAGCTTTCTTT,CASSSWSGVQSEAFF
TRBJ2-1,few,TRBD2,TRBV29-1,TGCAGTGCTACTAGCGGTAGCTCCTACAATGAGCAGTTCTTC,CSATSGSSYNEQFF
TRBJ2-7,NA,TRBD2,TRBV29-1,TGCAGCGTTGCTTTGACTAGCGGGGGGACGTACGAGCAGTACTTC,CSVALTSGGTYEQYF
TRBJ2-7,NA,NA,TRBV7-9,TGTGCCAGCAGCTTAGCTACCTACGAGCAGTACTTC,CASSLATYEQYF
TRBJ2-7,NA,TRBD2,TRBV9,TGTGCCAGCAGCGTAGGCGGGAGCAACATCGACGAGCAGTACTTC,CASSVGGSNIDEQYF
TRBJ2-7,NA,NA,TRBV4-1,TGCGCCAGCAGCCCACAGACAGGAACCTCCTACGAGCAGTACTTC,CASSPQTGTSYEQYF
TRBJ2-7,NA,NA,TRBV7-9,TGTGCCAGCAGCCCCGCCCGGGGAGTTGGTGAGCAGTACTTC,CASSPARGVGEQYF
TRBJ2-5,once,TRBD2,TRBV9,TGTGCCAGCAGCGGAGCCAAAATAGCGGGGGAAGAGACCCAGTACTTC,CASSGAKIAGEETQYF
TRBJ1-1,NA,NA,TRBV19,TGTGCCAGTAGTCCGGACCGGATTGAAGCTTTCTTT,CASSPDRIEAFF
TRBJ1-2,NA,NA,TRBV3-1,TGTGCCAGCAGCCAAGACTCGGGATTTTATGGCTACACCTTC,CASSQDSGFYGYTF
TRBJ1-5,NA,TRBD1,TRBV12-5,TGTGCTAGTGGTTTGGGAACCAGGGGGGACAATCAGCCCCAGCATTTT,CASGLGTRGDNQPQHF
TRBJ1-1,NA,TRBD1,TRBV5-4,TGTGCCAGCAGCTCTAACAGGGGCGGGAACACTGAAGCTTTCTTT,CASSSNRGGNTEAFF
TRBJ2-7,NA,TRBD2,TRBV28,TGTGCCAGCAACCCGACTAGCGGGAGAGGGCAGTACTTC,CASNPTSGRGQYF
TRBJ2-5,NA,NA,TRBV4-2,TGTGCCAGCGGATCCTGGACAGCCTCCTGGGAGACCCAGTACTTC,CASGSWTASWETQYF
TRBJ2-2,NA,NA,TRBV9,TGTGCCAGCAGCGAAGGGCCCGCCGGGGAGCTGTTTTTT,CASSEGPAGELFF
TRBJ2-3,NA,TRBD2,TRBV13,TGTGCCAGCGGGGAGACTAGCGGCACAGATACGCAGTATTTT,CASGETSGTDTQYF
TRBJ1-1,NA,NA,TRBV7-9,TGTGCCAGCAGCCAAGGGGCTATTGAAGCTTTCTTT,CASSQGAIEAFF
TRBJ2-7,NA,NA,TRBV7-9,TGTGCCAGCAGCTTCCCAGCCCTCCGGGAGACCCCCTACGAGCAGTACTTC,CASSFPALRETPYEQYF
TRBJ2-1,NA,NA,TRBV9,TGTGCCAGCAGCGTAGTCGGGCGGTTACAGAGCTTCTCCTACAATGAGCAGTTCTTC,CASSVVGRLQSFSYNEQFF